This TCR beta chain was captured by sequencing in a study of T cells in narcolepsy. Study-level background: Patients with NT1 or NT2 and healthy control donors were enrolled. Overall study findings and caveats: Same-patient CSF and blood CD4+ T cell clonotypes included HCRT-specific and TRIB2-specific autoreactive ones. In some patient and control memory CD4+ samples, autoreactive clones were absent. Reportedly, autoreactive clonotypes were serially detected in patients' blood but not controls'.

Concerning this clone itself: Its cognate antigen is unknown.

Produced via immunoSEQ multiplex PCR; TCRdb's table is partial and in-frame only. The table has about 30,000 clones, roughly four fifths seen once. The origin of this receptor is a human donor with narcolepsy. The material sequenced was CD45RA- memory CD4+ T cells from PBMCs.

The CDR3 DNA reads as TGTGCCAGCTCACCTAATACCGGGACAGGGAATCAGCCCCAGCATTTT. This translates into CASSPNTGTGNQPQHF. The rearrangement joins TRBV18 to TRBJ1-5, with 9 bases matching TRBD1. V gave up 3 bases and J gave up 4 bases; unmatched junction bases: 7. Germline V gene sequence: CDR1 KGHSH, CDR2 LQKENI. The CDR3 sequence is 16 residues long.